A single T cell receptor (beta chain) is shown here with its context. Its antigen is unknown. PCR amplification relied on 60 Vbeta primers (plus 13 Jbeta primers). The protocol was immunoSEQ multiplex PCR, while the TCRdb copy is restricted to in-frame clones and leaves out a portion. Of 130,000 to 150,000 clones in the sample, roughly 79% were seen once. The sample is drawn from a study of cytomegalovirus exposure and HLA in healthy donors. Study-wide results and limits: Associated with cytomegalovirus, according to the listing, were around 160 TCR beta chains. Presence/absence comparisons presumed near-even sequencing depth among donors.

The CDR3 sequence is 14 residues long. Germline V gives CDR1 MNHEY, CDR2 SVGAGI. The ends were cut back, 5 bases at V and 7 bases at J, with 15 bases in the middle. The chain recombines TRBV6-5 with TRBJ1-5, with D tentatively TRBD1 (5 bases). The clonotype comes from a woman between 40 and 50 years old in good health and CMV-seropositive. The material sequenced was PBMCs. The CDR3 reads CASSEMGGEQPQHF. CDR3 DNA sequence: TGTGCCAGCAGTGAGATGGGGGGTGAACAGCCCCAGCATTTT.